The T cell receptor (beta chain) described here comes from a study of blood T cell repertoires in COVID-19. Sequencing was performed with immunoSEQ multiplex PCR; in TCRdb, only in-frame clones are kept and a portion is missing. The data hold under 200,000 clones, with roughly 80% observed a single time. The CDR3 runs to 15 residues. The germline V gene has CDR1 SGHTA and CDR2 FQGNSA. V was shortened by 1 base and J by 12 bases, with 19 bases between the two germline ends. The source is a man aged 55 to 70 with active or convalescent COVID-19. The chain combines TRBV7-2 with TRBJ2-1; tentative D call: TRBD2 (6 bases). Sequences were obtained from peripheral blood. CDR3 region: CASSLERGLHQVQFF. Written as DNA, the CDR3 is TGTGCCAGCAGCTTAGAAAGGGGACTCCACCAGGTGCAGTTCTTC.